Here is one T cell receptor (beta chain) with its context. The sample belongs to a study of metastatic and nonmetastatic thyroid tumors. Patients had received no treatment of any kind before thyroid surgery. Using MiXCR, TCRdb re-called clones from the PCR reads. This table has 20,000 or so clones, 28% appearing once. V trimming: 0 bases; J trimming: 6 bases; junction bases outside the gene matches: 7. This CDR3 is 14 amino acids long. The V gene's germline CDR1 is DFQATT and CDR2 SNEGSKA (reference sequence). The sequenced sample was tumor tissue. This sequence originates from a female donor with papillary thyroid cancer or a benign thyroid nodule (not recorded which). Some clones in this sample may be carry-over from other donors' samples. The chain recombines TRBV20-1 with TRBJ2-7, with 8 bases matching TRBD2. The CDR3 loop reads CSAREPAGVVEQYF. The CDR3 DNA sequence: TGCAGTGCTAGAGAGCCAGCGGGAGTGGTCGAGCAGTACTTC.